This T cell receptor beta chain was captured by sequencing in a study of control samples from healthy donors and cancer patients. As regards this clone: Other nucleotide sequences from this sample produce the same CDR3.

CDR1 and CDR2 (germline): SGHTA, FQGNSA. CDR3 length: 12 amino acids. Trimming removed 1 base at V and 4 bases at J, with 4 bases between. This table comes from immunoSEQ multiplex PCR, and its TCRdb copy is limited to in-frame clones, with some not included. The table has 140,000 to 150,000 clones, more than 85% seen once. The chain has TRBV7-2 and TRBJ1-1; D uncertain. The clonotype originates from a man aged 18 to 35 in good health. Sequenced sample: blood. The chain's CDR3 is CASSLGVTEAFF. The DNA for the CDR3 is TGTGCCAGCAGCTTAGGAGTCACTGAAGCTTTCTTT.